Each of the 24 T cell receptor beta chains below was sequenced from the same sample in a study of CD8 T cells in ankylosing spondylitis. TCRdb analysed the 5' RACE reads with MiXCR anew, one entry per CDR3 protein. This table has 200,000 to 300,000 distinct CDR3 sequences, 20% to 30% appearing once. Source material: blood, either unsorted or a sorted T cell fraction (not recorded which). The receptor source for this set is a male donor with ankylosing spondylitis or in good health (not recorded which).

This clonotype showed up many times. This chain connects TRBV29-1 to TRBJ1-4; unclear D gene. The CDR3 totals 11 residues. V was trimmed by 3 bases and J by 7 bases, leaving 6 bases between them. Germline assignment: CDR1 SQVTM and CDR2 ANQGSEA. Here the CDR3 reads CSVDRGEKLFF. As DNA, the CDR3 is TGCAGCGTTGACCGCGGTGAAAAACTGTTTTTT.

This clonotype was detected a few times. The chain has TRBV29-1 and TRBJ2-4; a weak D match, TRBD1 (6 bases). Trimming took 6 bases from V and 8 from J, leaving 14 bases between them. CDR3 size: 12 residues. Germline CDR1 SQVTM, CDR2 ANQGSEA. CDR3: CSVTHREDIQYF. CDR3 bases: TGCAGCGTAACCCACAGGGAAGACATTCAGTACTTC. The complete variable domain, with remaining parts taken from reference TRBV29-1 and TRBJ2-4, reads SAVISQKPSRDICQRGTSLTIQCQVDSQVTMMFWYRQQPGQSLTLIATANQGSEATYESGFVIDKFPISRPNLTFSTLTVSNMSPEDSSIYLCSVTHREDIQYFGAGTRLSVL.

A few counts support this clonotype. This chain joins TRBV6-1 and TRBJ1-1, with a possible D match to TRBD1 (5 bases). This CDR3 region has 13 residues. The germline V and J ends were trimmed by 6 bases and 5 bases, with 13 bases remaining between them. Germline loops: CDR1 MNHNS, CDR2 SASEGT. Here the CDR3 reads CASRRGGGTEAFF. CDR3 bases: TGTGCCAGCAGGCGTGGGGGAGGGACTGAAGCTTTCTTT.

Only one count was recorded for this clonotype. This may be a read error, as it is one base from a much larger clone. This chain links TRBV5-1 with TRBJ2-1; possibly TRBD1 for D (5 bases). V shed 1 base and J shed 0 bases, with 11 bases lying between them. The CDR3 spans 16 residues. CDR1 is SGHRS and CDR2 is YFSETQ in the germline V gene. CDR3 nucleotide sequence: TGCGCCAGCAGCTTGTATATAGGGGTCTCCTACAATGAGCAGTTCTTC. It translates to CASSLYIGVSYNEQFF. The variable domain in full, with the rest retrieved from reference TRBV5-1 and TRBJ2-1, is KAGVTQTPRYLIKTRGQQVTLSCSPISGHRSVSWYQQTPGQGLQFLFEYFSETQRNKGNFPGRFSGRQFSNSRSEMNVSTLELGDSALYLCASSLYIGVSYNEQFFGPGTRLTVL.

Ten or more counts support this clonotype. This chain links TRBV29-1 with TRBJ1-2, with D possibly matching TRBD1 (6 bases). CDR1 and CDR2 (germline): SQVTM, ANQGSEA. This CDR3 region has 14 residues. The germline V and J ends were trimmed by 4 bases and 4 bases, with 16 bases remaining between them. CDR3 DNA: TGCAGCGTTGTTGGTGGGGGCGGGTCCTATGGCTACACCTTC. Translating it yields CSVVGGGGSYGYTF.

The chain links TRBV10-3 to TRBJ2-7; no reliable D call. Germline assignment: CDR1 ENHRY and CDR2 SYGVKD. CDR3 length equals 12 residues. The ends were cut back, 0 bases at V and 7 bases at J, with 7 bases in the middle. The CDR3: CAISESRDEQYF. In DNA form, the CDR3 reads TGTGCCATCAGTGAGTCTAGGGATGAGCAGTACTTC.

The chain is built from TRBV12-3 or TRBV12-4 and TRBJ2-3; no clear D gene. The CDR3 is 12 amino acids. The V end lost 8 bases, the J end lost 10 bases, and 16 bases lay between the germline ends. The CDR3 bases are TGTGCCAGCTCGGTTAGGGTGTTTGCGCAGTATTTT. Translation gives CASSVRVFAQYF.

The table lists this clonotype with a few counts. Written as DNA, the CDR3 is TGTGCCAGCAGCCTAACAGGGGTCTTTAGCAATCAGCCCCAGCATTTT. Translation: CASSLTGVFSNQPQHF. The chain employs TRBV7-8 and TRBJ1-5, with 7 positions matching TRBD1. Germline V lookup: CDR1 SGHVS, CDR2 FQNEAQ. The CDR3 has 16 residues. Trimming at V came to 5 bases and at J to 0 bases, leaving 7 bases not matched to a gene. The full variable domain, in which reference TRBV7-8 and TRBJ1-5 provide the parts outside the CDR3, is GAGVSQSPRYKVAKRGQDVALRCDPISGHVSLFWYQQALGQGPEFLTYFQNEAQLDKSGLPSDRFFAERPEGSVSTLKIQRTQQEDSAVYLCASSLTGVFSNQPQHFGDGTRLSIL.

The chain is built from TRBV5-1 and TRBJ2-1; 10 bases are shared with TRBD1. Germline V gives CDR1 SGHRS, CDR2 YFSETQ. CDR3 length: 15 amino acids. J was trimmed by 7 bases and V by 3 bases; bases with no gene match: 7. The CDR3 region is CASSWGDRGLNEQFF. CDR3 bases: TGCGCCAGCAGCTGGGGGGACAGGGGTCTTAATGAGCAGTTCTTC.

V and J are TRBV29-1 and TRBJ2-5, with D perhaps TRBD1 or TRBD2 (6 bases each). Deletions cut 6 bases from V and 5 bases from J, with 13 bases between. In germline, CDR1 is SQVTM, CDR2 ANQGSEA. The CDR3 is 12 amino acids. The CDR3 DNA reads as TGCAGCGTGGAGAGGGGGAGGGAGACCCAGTACTTC. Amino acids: CSVERGRETQYF.

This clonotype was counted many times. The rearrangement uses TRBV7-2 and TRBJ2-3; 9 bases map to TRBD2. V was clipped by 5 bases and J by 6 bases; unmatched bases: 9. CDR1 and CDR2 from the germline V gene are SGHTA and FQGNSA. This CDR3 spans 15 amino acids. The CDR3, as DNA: TGTGCCAGCAGCCCCCGGAGCGGGGGGTTCGATACGCAGTATTTT. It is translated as CASSPRSGGFDTQYF.

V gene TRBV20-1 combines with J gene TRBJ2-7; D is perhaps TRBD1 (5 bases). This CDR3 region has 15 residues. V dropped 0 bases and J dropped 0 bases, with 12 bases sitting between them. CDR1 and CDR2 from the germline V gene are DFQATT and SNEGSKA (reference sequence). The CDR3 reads CSARDPTVYSYEQYF. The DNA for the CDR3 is TGCAGTGCTAGAGATCCGACAGTCTACTCCTACGAGCAGTACTTC.

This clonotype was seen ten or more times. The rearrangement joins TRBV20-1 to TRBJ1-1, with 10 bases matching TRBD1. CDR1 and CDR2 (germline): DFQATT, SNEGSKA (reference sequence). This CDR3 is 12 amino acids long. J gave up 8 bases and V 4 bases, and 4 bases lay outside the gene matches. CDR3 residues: CSATPDRGEAFF. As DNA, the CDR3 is TGCAGTGCTACCCCGGACAGGGGGGAAGCTTTCTTT.

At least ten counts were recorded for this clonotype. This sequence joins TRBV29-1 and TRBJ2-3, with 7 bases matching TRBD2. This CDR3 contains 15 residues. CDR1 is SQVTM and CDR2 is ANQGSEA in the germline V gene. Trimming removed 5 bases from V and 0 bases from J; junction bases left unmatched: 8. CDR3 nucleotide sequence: TGCAGCGTTCGTACGAGCGGGGCTAGCACAGATACGCAGTATTTT. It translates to CSVRTSGASTDTQYF.

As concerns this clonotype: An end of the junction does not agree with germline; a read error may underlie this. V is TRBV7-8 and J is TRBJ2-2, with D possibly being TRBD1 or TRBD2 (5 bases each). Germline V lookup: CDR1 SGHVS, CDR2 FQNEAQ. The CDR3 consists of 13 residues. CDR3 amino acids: CTSSLARGRELFF. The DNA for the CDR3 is TGTACCAGCAGCTTAGCGAGGGGAAGGGAGCTGTTTTTT. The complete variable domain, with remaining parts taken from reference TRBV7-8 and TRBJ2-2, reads GAGVSQSPRYKVAKRGQDVALRCDPISGHVSLFWYQQALGQGPEFLTYFQNEAQLDKSGLPSDRFFAERPEGSVSTLKIQRTQQEDSAVYLCTSSLARGRELFFGEGSRLTVL.

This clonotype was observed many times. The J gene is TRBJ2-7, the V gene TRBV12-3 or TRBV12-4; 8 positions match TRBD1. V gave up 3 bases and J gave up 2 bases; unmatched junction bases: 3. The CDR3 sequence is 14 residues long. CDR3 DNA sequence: TGTGCCAGCAGTTTCCTGACAGGGGCCTACGAGCAGTACTTC. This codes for CASSFLTGAYEQYF.

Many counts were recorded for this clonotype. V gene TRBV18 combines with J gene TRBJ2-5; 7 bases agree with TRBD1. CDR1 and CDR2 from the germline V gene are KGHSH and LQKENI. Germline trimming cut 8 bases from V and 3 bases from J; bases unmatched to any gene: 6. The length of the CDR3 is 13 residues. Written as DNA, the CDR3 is TGTGCCAGCCGCCGACAGGGAGAAGAGACCCAGTACTTC. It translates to CASRRQGEETQYF.

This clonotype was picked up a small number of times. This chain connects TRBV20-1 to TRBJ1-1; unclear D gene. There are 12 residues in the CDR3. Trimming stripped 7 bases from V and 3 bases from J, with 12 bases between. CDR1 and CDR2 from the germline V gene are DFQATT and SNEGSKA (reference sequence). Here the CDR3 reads CSVWVGDTEAFF. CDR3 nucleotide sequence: TGCAGTGTCTGGGTGGGCGACACTGAAGCTTTCTTT.

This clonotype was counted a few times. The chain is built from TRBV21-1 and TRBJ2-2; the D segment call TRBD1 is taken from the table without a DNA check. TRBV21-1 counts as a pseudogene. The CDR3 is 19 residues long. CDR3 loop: CASSKPRTGGRRGTGELFF. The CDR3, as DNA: TGTGCCAGCAGCAAACCCCGGACAGGGGGCAGAAGAGGGACCGGGGAGCTGTTTTTT.

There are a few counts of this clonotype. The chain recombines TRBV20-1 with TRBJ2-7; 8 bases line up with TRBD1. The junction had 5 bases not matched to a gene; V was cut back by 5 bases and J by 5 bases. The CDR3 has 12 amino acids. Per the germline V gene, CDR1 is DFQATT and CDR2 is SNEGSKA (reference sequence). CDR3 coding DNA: TGCAGTGCTCGGGACAGGTTGGACGAGCAGTACTTC. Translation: CSARDRLDEQYF.

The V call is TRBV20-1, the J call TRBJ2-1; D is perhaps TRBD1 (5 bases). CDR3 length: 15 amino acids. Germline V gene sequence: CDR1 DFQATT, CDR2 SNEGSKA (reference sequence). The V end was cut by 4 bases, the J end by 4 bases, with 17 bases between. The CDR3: CSATQGQGRYNEQFF. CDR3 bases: TGCAGTGCTACACAAGGGCAGGGTCGGTACAATGAGCAGTTCTTC.

The CDR3 bases are TGTGCCAGCAGCTACGACCCCAGCCAAGAGACCCAGTACTTC. It codes for CASSYDPSQETQYF. V is TRBV5-5 and J is TRBJ2-5; D not certain. The CDR3 covers 14 residues. The germline CDR1 and CDR2 sequences are SGHKS and YYEKEE (reference sequence). The germline V and J ends were trimmed by 3 bases and 1 base, with 10 bases remaining between them.

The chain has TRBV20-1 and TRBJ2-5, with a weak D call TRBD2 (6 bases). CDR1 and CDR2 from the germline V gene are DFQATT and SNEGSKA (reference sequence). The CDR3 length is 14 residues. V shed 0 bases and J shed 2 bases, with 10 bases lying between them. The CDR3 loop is CSARDGGKQETQYF. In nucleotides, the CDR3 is TGCAGTGCTAGAGATGGCGGGAAACAAGAGACCCAGTACTTC.

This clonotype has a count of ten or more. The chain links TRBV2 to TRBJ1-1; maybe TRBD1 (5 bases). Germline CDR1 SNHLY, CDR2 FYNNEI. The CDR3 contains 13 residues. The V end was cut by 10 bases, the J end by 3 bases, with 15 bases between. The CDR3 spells CATVGARDTEAFF. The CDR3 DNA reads TGTGCCACCGTTGGGGCCCGGGACACTGAAGCTTTCTTT.